This TCR beta chain was profiled in a study of T-cell memory formation after mild COVID-19 (dated by TCRdb to the early 2020s). Study-level background: Most TCR sequence clusters were specific to one of the two donors. The cohort comprised two young, previously healthy adult volunteers, one female and one male. T-cell clones expanding and contracting after mild COVID-19 in a couple of donors were tracked by longitudinal TCRalpha and TCRbeta repertoire sequencing. Paper-wide results and their limitations: Clones that contracted from day 15 to 85 showed balanced CD4/CD8 phenotypes, whereas a second wave of clones that expanded from day 15 to 37 leaned towards CD4+. The study covered only a couple of mild cases, and larger cohorts including severe cases with pre-infection samples were considered necessary. Whether the second-wave clones peaking on day 37 were SARS-CoV-2 specific was not confirmed. Some responding clones were detected in pre-infection memory, which suggested that pre-existing cross-reactive memory T cells had joined the SARS-CoV-2 response. Contracting CD4+ clones were located mainly in the CM and EM memory subsets, whereas CD8+ clones were found to be enriched in EMRA.

From the germline V gene (reference sequence), CDR1 is SGHAT and CDR2 is FQDESV. The CDR3 spans 15 residues, from the cysteine through the phenylalanine. The kept DNA is CDR3 alone, 45 bases in frame from the first base. V loses 5 bases at its end and J loses 2 bases; junction bases beyond the gene matches: 6. PBMCs were isolated by Ficoll-Paque density gradient centrifugation. Comment on this clonotype: It lacks a known antigen. The input lacks base qualities; no much larger clone sits a single base away.

The reads were generated on an Illumina NovaSeq 6000. TCRalpha and TCRbeta cDNA libraries were constructed by 5'RACE with constant-segment primers, with sample barcodes and unique molecular identifiers being introduced. RNA was extracted from every sample with Trizol reagent. Library amplification was performed in two PCR steps, and a second sample barcode and Illumina TruSeq adapters were introduced in the second step. Sequencing of the libraries was done on an Illumina NovaSeq, producing 2 x 150 bp paired-end reads. Under the source paper's analysis protocol: Demultiplexing of reads and collapsing into UMI-guided consensus sequences were performed with migec v1.2.7. Using mixcr v2.1.11, the UMI consensuses were aligned to TRA and TRB V and J templates and assembled into clonotypes. Clonotypes were classified as expanded or contracted when called significant by both edgeR and NoisET, with noise models trained on biological replicates. For edgeR calls, the cutoffs were a false discovery rate-adjusted p below 0.01 and a log2 fold-change threshold of 1. As an exploratory analysis of dynamics, max-normalized trajectories of the 1000 most abundant clonotypes were examined by PCA with hierarchical clustering. Each responding clone was given a CD4 or CD8 phenotype based on the CD4+ and CD8+ repertoires, which had been sequenced separately. TCRdb reprocessing: public reads trimmed at Q25 with fastp, clones called with MiXCR, in-frame beta chains kept. For every CDR3 protein sequence, its rows merge into one entry that carries the most common genes and DNA. These V and J calls are TCRdb output, not the study's own analysis. The sample profile shows some 410,000 distinct CDR3 sequences; more than 20% of them were found once. The ten largest clones take up about 12% of the sample.

The chain is encoded by TRBV11-1 joined to TRBJ2-1; TRBD1 matches 7 bases in the middle. Input material: PBMCs or a T cell subset sorted from them (not recorded which). This sequence originates from an adult woman who had mild COVID-19 (a few samples of this study predate the infection). The sample titles of this study are shuffled in the database, so cell type and time point are left out; the donor was told from shared clones. The nucleotides read TGTGCCAGCAGCCTGGGACAGCCTACCTACAATGAGCAGTTCTTC. Its protein product is CASSLGQPTYNEQFF.